The 23 T cell receptor beta chains reported below all come from one sample, sequenced in a study of beta chain features in type 1 diabetes. Study-level findings and limits: Within each of all four CD4+ subsets, Type 1 diabetes patients had TCRB CDR3s that were moderately but significantly shorter.

All of the isolated RNA was reverse transcribed, so expressed TCRB transcripts were sequenced. The method was immunoSEQ multiplex PCR; TCRdb's version includes in-frame clones alone and lacks a portion of them. The repertoire holds 200,000 to 250,000 clones, with approximately 15% as singletons. These receptors have no identified antigens. Source material: naive CD4+ T cells from blood. The origin of the receptors is a man aged 30-40 years with type 1 diabetes.

This clone was found once. This chain joins TRBV18 and TRBJ1-5; 7 bases line up with TRBD1. The V gene end was trimmed by 6 bases and the J gene end by 7 bases; junction bases not matched to a gene: 12. The CDR3 contains 15 residues. CDR1 is KGHSH and CDR2 is LQKENI in the germline V gene. CDR3: CASSPTTGVGQPQHF. For the CDR3, the DNA is TGTGCCAGCTCGCCTACAACAGGGGTGGGACAGCCCCAGCATTTT.

This clone was observed a few times. The gene calls are TRBV9 and TRBJ2-3; D gene uncertain. The germline V gene encodes CDR1 SGDLS and CDR2 YYNGEE. Trimming took 0 bases from V and 8 from J, leaving 10 bases between them. This CDR3 has 13 residues. Here the CDR3 reads CASSVDPTGTQYF. The CDR3 coding sequence is TGTGCCAGCAGCGTAGATCCCACCGGTACGCAGTATTTT.

This clone turned up a few times. The CDR3 bases are TGTGCCAGCAGCTCCTGGACAGGGTCGAACACCGGGGAGCTGTTTTTT. Translating gives CASSSWTGSNTGELFF. The chain couples TRBV7-2 to TRBJ2-2, with 8 bases that match TRBD1. The CDR3 totals 16 residues. Trimming at V came to 4 bases and at J to 0 bases, leaving 4 bases not matched to a gene. The germline V gene encodes CDR1 SGHTA and CDR2 FQGNSA.

This sequence joins TRBV2 and TRBJ1-4; 8 nucleotides agree with TRBD1. V gave up 5 bases and J gave up 7 bases; unmatched junction bases: 6. Germline-derived CDR1 and CDR2 are SNHLY and FYNNEI. The CDR3 covers 14 residues. DNA of the CDR3: TGTGCCAGCAGTACAGGGGGTGAGGGTGAAAAACTGTTTTTT. Its translation is CASSTGGEGEKLFF. The whole variable domain, filled in from reference TRBV2 and TRBJ1-4, reads EPEVTQTPSHQVTQMGQEVILRCVPISNHLYFYWYRQILGQKVEFLVSFYNNEISEKSEIFDDQFSVERPDGSNFTLKIRSTKLEDSAMYFCASSTGGEGEKLFFGSGTQLSVL.

The rearrangement joins TRBV6-1 to TRBJ1-5; the match to TRBD1 covers 8 bases. The V gene's germline CDR1 is MNHNS and CDR2 SASEGT. The CDR3 totals 15 residues. V was pared by 0 bases and J by 9 bases, with 7 bases of the junction left unmatched. CDR3 residues: CASSEASGGGWPQHF. CDR3 nucleotide sequence: TGTGCCAGCAGTGAAGCGTCAGGGGGCGGGTGGCCCCAGCATTTT.

This clone turned up a few times. The gene calls are TRBV6-1 and TRBJ1-1; the D gene is possibly TRBD1 (6 bases). Between the trimmed V and J ends, which lost 2 bases and 4 bases, there was a span of 17 bases. This CDR3 has 16 amino acids. Germline CDR1 reads MNHNS; CDR2 reads SASEGT. CDR3 in amino acids: CASSEPGGGAGTEAFF. In nucleotides, the CDR3 is TGTGCCAGCAGTGAACCCGGGGGGGGCGCGGGCACTGAAGCTTTCTTT.

The CDR3, as DNA: TGTGCCAGCAGAGAAACTAGCGGCCAAGAGACCCAGTACTTC. It is translated as CASRETSGQETQYF. V and J are TRBV7-9 and TRBJ2-5; 8 bases line up with TRBD2. V was pared by 6 bases and J by 1 base, with 4 bases of the junction left unmatched. Germline V lookup: CDR1 SEHNR, CDR2 FQNEAQ (reference sequence). The length of the CDR3 is 14 residues.

The table lists this clone with a few counts. The chain uses TRBV30 and TRBJ2-6, with unresolved D. The length of the CDR3 is 16 residues. Trimming left V 1 base short and J 4 bases short, with 14 bases between. Germline CDR1 GTSNPN, CDR2 SVGIG (reference sequence). The CDR3 region is CAWSGALTSGANVLTF. The CDR3 bases are TGTGCCTGGAGTGGGGCCTTGACGTCCGGGGCCAACGTCCTGACTTTC.

Only a few counts were recorded for this clone. This chain uses TRBV6-4 with TRBJ1-5; 9 bases map to TRBD1. Germline V gene lookup returns CDR1 MRHNA and CDR2 SNTAGT. This CDR3 spans 14 amino acids. With V trimmed by 9 bases and J by 2 bases, 5 bases remained unmatched. For the CDR3, the DNA is TGTGCCAGAGGGACAGGGCCCTGCAATCAGCCCCAGCATTTT. Translating gives CARGTGPCNQPQHF.

The V call is TRBV5-6, the J call TRBJ1-2; 8 nucleotides line up with TRBD1. Trimming removed 1 base from V and 7 bases from J; junction bases left unmatched: 9. This CDR3 contains 15 residues. CDR1 SGHDT and CDR2 YYEEEE come from the germline V gene. DNA for the CDR3: TGTGCCAGCAGCTTGACGTGGAGACAGGGGTCTGGCTACACCTTC. Protein sequence: CASSLTWRQGSGYTF.

The V and J genes are TRBV7-8 and TRBJ1-1; D is undetermined. The CDR3 spans 15 residues. V shed 5 bases and J shed 1 base, with 14 bases lying between them. The germline V gene encodes CDR1 SGHVS and CDR2 FQNEAQ. CDR3 bases: TGTGCCAGCAGCCTTCGGGTCGCTACGAACACTGAAGCTTTCTTT. It specifies CASSLRVATNTEAFF.

This chain links TRBV18 with TRBJ1-1, with a tentative D call TRBD1 (5 bases). Per the germline V gene, CDR1 is KGHSH and CDR2 is LQKENI. The CDR3 is 15 amino acids. Deletions cut 2 bases from V and 1 base from J, with 11 bases between. DNA of the CDR3: TGTGCCAGCTCACCAAGAGGCCAGGGGAACACTGAAGCTTTCTTT. Its protein is CASSPRGQGNTEAFF.

There are a few counts of this clone. The genes are TRBV29-1 and TRBJ2-1; 8 bases align to TRBD1. V dropped 3 bases and J dropped 7; count of bases not matched to a gene: 8. The CDR3 spans 14 residues. Germline loops: CDR1 SQVTM, CDR2 ANQGSEA. For the CDR3, the DNA is TGCAGCGTTGAGGTGGCCAGGGGGCTTAATGAGCAGTTCTTC. This sequence encodes CSVEVARGLNEQFF.

The chain has TRBV7-2 and TRBJ1-6; D gene ambiguous. The CDR3 consists of 15 residues. Germline assignment: CDR1 SGHTA and CDR2 FQGNSA. V was clipped by 6 bases and J by 7 bases, with 16 bases between them. The CDR3 DNA follows: TGTGCCAGCAGGGCGTCCGGGAATAGCAATTCACCCCTCCACTTT. Protein: CASRASGNSNSPLHF.

The rearrangement joins TRBV5-4 to TRBJ2-2; D is undetermined. The CDR3 totals 15 residues. Trimming removed 1 base at V and 0 bases at J, with 7 bases between. Germline V gene data show CDR1 as SGHNT and CDR2 as YYREEE (reference sequence). The CDR3 nucleotides are TGTGCCAGCAGCTTGCCTGGGCCGAACACCGGGGAGCTGTTTTTT. It yields the protein CASSLPGPNTGELFF. Filled out from reference TRBV5-4 and TRBJ2-2, the complete variable domain reads ETGVTQSPTHLIKTRGQQVTLRCSSQSGHNTVSWYQQALGQGPQFIFQYYREEENGRGNFPPRFSGLQFPNYSSELNVNALELDDSALYLCASSLPGPNTGELFFGEGSRLTVL.

This clone was observed a few times. V is TRBV5-5 and J is TRBJ1-1; D is perhaps TRBD1 (5 bases). Trimming removed 4 bases at V and 2 bases at J, with 15 bases between. The CDR3 has 15 residues. Germline assignment: CDR1 SGHKS and CDR2 YYEKEE (reference sequence). CDR3: CASSTQGTANTEAFF. The CDR3 DNA reads TGTGCCAGCAGCACCCAAGGGACTGCCAACACTGAAGCTTTCTTT.

This clone showed up just a few times. The genes are TRBV5-6 and TRBJ2-5; TRBD2 might be the D (6 bases). The CDR3 consists of 15 residues. V was clipped by 1 base and J by 5 bases, with 15 bases between them. Germline loops: CDR1 SGHDT, CDR2 YYEEEE. DNA of the CDR3: TGTGCCAGCAGCTTGAGTGGGAGGAGTTGGGAGACCCAGTACTTC. Protein: CASSLSGRSWETQYF.

This rearrangement joins TRBV30 to TRBJ2-1; perhaps TRBD2 as D (5 bases). The CDR3 contains 14 residues. Germline V gives CDR1 GTSNPN, CDR2 SVGIG (reference sequence). V was clipped by 2 bases and J by 0 bases, with 8 bases between them. As DNA, the CDR3 is TGTGCCTGGAGTACGGGGTCCTCCTACAATGAGCAGTTCTTC. Translating it yields CAWSTGSSYNEQFF.

This clone was detected only a few times. V usage is TRBV30 and J usage is TRBJ1-6; D possibly corresponds to TRBD1 (6 bases). CDR1 is GTSNPN, CDR2 SVGIG, per germline (reference sequence). With 3 bases removed from V and 9 bases from J, the gap between germline ends came to 15 bases. The CDR3 runs to 14 residues. CDR3 sequence: CAWRSRQGRSPLHF. The CDR3 DNA follows: TGTGCCTGGAGGTCAAGGCAGGGGCGTTCACCCCTCCACTTT.

This clone has just a few counts. The chain couples TRBV30 to TRBJ2-7, with no clear D. In germline, CDR1 is GTSNPN, CDR2 SVGIG (reference sequence). This CDR3 region has 13 residues. Trimming cost V 1 base and J 6 bases, with 13 bases left between them. CDR3 sequence reads: CAWSASSVSEQYF. DNA for the CDR3: TGTGCCTGGAGTGCGTCCAGCGTTTCCGAGCAGTACTTC.

This clone was seen only a few times. The chain couples TRBV30 to TRBJ2-1, with 7 bases lining up with TRBD2. In germline, CDR1 is GTSNPN, CDR2 SVGIG (reference sequence). J lost 2 bases, V lost 4 bases, and 5 bases had no gene match. The CDR3 is made up of 14 amino acids. CDR3 region: CAWTTGTTYNEQFF. CDR3 in DNA: TGTGCCTGGACTACCGGGACTACCTACAATGAGCAGTTCTTC.

The J gene is TRBJ2-4, the V gene TRBV5-4, with 15 nucleotides matching TRBD2. The ends lost 4 bases at V and 0 bases at J; junction bases unmatched: 8. This CDR3 is built from 19 residues. Germline CDR1 is SGHNT and CDR2 is YYREEE (reference sequence). The CDR3 spells CASSQRTSGGVVAKNIQYF. CDR3 sequence (DNA): TGTGCCAGCAGCCAACGGACTAGCGGGGGGGTAGTAGCCAAAAACATTCAGTACTTC.

This clone was counted between two and nine times. This rearrangement joins TRBV5-6 to TRBJ2-1, with D perhaps TRBD1 (6 bases). Germline V gene lookup returns CDR1 SGHDT and CDR2 YYEEEE. CDR3 size: 14 residues. V lost 4 bases and J lost 4, with 12 bases in between. The CDR3: CASSPWTEYNEQFF. CDR3 sequence (DNA): TGTGCCAGCAGCCCCTGGACAGAATACAATGAGCAGTTCTTC. Full variable domain (rest looked up from reference TRBV5-6 and TRBJ2-1): DAGVTQSPTHLIKTRGQQVTLRCSPKSGHDTVSWYQQALGQGPQFIFQYYEEEERQRGNFPDRFSGHQFPNYSSELNVNALLLGDSALYLCASSPWTEYNEQFFGPGTRLTVL.